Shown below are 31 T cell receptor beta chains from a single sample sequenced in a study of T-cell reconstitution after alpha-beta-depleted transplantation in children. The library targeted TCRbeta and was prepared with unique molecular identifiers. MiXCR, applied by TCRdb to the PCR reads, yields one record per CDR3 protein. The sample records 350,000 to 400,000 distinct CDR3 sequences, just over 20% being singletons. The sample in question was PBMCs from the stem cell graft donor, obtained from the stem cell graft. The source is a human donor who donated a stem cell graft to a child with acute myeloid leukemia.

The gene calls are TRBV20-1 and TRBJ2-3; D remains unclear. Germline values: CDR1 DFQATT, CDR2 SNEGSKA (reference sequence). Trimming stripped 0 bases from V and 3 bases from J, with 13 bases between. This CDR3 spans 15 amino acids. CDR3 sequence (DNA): TGCAGTGCTAGAGAAGGTAGCTTCAGTACAGATACGCAGTATTTT. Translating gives CSAREGSFSTDTQYF.

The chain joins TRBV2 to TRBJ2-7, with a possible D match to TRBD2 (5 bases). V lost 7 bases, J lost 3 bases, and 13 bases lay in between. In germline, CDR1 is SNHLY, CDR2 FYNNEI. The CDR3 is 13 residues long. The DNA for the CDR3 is TGTGCCAGCATGGCCCGGACTCACTACGAGCAGTACTTC. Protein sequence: CASMARTHYEQYF.

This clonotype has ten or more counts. The DNA of the CDR3 is TGCAGTCTGAGACGTAGGGCGTTGGGGCAAGAGACCCAGTACTTC. Its protein is CSLRRRALGQETQYF. The V and J genes are TRBV20-1 and TRBJ2-5; D unclear. The germline V and J ends were trimmed by 8 bases and 2 bases, with 21 bases remaining between them. The germline V gene encodes CDR1 DFQATT and CDR2 SNEGSKA (reference sequence). The CDR3 is 15 amino acids.

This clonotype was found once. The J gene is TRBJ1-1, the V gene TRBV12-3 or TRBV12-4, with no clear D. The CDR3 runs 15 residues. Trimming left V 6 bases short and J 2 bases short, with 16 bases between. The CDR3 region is CASSRPNTLNTEAFF. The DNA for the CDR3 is TGTGCCAGCAGCCGGCCGAACACCTTAAACACTGAAGCTTTCTTT.

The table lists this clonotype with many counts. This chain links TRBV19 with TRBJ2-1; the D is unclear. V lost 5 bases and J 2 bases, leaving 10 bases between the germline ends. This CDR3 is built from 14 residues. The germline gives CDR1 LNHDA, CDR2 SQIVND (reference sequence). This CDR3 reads CASSLGSAYNEQFF. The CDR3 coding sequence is TGTGCCAGTAGTTTGGGCAGCGCCTACAATGAGCAGTTCTTC. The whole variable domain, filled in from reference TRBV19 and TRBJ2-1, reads DGGITQSPKYLFRKEGQNVTLSCEQNLNHDAMYWYRQDPGQGLRLIYYSQIVNDFQKGDIAEGYSVSREKKESFPLTVTSAQKNPTAFYLCASSLGSAYNEQFFGPGTRLTVL.

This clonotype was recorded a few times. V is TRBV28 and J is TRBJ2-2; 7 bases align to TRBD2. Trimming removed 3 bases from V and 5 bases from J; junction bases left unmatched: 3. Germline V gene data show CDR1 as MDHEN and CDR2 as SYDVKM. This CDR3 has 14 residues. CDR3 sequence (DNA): TGTGCCAGCAGTTTTGCGGGAGATACCGGGGAGCTGTTTTTT. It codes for CASSFAGDTGELFF.

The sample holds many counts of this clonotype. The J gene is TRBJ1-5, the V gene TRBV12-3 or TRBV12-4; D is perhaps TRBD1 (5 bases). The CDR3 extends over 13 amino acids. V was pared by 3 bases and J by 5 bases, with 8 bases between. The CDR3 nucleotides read TGTGCCAGCAGTTTCCAGGGCCATCAGCCCCAGCATTTT. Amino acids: CASSFQGHQPQHF.

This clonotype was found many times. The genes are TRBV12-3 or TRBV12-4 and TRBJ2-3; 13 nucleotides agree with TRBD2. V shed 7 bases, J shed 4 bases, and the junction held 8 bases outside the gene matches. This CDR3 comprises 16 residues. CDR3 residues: CASTTSGRTRADTQYF. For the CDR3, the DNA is TGTGCCAGCACGACTAGCGGGAGGACTCGGGCAGATACGCAGTATTTT.

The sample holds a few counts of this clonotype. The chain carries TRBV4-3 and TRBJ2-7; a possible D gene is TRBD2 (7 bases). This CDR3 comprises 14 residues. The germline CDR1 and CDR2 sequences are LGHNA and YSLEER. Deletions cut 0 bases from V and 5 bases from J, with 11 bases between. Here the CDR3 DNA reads TGCGCCAGCAGCCAAGATACAGGGAGGGACGAGCAGTACTTC. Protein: CASSQDTGRDEQYF.

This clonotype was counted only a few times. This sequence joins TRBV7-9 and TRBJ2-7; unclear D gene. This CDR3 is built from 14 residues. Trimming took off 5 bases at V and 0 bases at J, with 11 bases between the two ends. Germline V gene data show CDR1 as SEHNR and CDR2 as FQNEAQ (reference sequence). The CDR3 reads CASSQSSLSYEQYF. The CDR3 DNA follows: TGTGCCAGCAGCCAAAGTTCTCTCTCCTACGAGCAGTACTTC.

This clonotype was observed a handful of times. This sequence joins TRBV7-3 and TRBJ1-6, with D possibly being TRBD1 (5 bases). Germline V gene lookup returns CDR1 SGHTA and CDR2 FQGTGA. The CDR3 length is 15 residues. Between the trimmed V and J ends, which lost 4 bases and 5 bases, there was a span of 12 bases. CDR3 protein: CASSSQGRDNSPLHF. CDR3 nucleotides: TGTGCCAGCAGCTCGCAGGGCAGGGATAATTCACCCCTCCACTTT.

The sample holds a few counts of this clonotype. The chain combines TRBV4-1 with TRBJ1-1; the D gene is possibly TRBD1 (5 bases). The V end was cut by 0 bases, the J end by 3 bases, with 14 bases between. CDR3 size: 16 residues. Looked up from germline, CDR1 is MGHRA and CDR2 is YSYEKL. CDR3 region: CASSQEVAGRHTEAFF. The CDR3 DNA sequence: TGCGCCAGCAGCCAAGAGGTAGCAGGGCGTCACACTGAAGCTTTCTTT.

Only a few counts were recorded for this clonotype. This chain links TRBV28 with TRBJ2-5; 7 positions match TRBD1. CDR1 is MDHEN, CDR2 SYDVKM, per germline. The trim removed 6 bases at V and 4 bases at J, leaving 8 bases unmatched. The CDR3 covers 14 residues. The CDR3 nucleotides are TGTGCCAGCAGCAACGACAGGGTCCGAGAGACCCAGTACTTC. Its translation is CASSNDRVRETQYF.

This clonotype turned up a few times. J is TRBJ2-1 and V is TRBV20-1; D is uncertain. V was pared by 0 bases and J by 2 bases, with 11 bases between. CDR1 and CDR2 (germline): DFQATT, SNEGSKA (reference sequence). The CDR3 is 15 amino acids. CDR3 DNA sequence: TGCAGTGCTAGAGATCTGGCGGAGACCTACAATGAGCAGTTCTTC. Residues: CSARDLAETYNEQFF.

The CDR3, as DNA: TGTGCCAGCAGTTTTATCGAGGGGGATCAAGAGACCCAGTACTTC. Protein product: CASSFIEGDQETQYF. The rearrangement joins TRBV27 to TRBJ2-5; maybe TRBD1 (6 bases). CDR3 length: 15 amino acids. V was cut by 3 bases and J by 2 bases, with 13 bases left in between. Looked up from germline, CDR1 is MNHEY and CDR2 is SMNVEV (reference sequence).

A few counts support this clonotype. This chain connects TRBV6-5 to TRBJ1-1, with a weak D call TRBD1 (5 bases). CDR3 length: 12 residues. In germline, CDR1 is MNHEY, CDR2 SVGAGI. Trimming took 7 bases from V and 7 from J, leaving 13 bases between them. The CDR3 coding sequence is TGTGCCAGCAAAGAAGGAAGGGGTGAAGCTTTCTTT. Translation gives CASKEGRGEAFF.

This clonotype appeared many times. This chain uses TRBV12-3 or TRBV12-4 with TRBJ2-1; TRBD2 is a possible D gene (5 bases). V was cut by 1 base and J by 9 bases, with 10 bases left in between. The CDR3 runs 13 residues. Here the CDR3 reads CASSLEAEIEQFF. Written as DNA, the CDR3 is TGTGCCAGCAGTTTAGAAGCGGAGATTGAGCAGTTCTTC.

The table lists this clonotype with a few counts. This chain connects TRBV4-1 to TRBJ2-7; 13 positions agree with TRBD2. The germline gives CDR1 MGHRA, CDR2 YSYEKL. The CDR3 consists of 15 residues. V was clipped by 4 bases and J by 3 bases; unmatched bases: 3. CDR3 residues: CASSLGTSGVYEQYF. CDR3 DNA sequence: TGCGCCAGCAGCCTTGGGACTAGCGGGGTCTACGAGCAGTACTTC.

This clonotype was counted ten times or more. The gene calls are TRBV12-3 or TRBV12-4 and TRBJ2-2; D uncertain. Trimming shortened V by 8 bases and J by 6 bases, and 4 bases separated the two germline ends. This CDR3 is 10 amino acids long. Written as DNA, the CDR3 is TGTGCCAGCGAGCCCGGGGAGCTGTTTTTT. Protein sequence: CASEPGELFF.

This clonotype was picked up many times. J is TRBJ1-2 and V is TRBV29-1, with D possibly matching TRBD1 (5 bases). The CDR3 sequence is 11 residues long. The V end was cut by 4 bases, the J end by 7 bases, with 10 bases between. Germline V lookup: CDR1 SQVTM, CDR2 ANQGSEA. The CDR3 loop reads CSVVDQGGYTF. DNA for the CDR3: TGCAGCGTTGTGGACCAGGGTGGCTACACCTTC.

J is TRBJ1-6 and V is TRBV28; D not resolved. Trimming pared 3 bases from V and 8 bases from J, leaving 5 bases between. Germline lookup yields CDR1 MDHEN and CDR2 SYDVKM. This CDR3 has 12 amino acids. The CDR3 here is CASSFVYSPLHF. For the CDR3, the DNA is TGTGCCAGCAGTTTCGTCTATTCACCCCTCCACTTT.

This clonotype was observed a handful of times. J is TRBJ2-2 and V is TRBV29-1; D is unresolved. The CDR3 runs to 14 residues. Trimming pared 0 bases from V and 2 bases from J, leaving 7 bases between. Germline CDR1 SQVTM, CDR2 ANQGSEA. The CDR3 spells CSVEDVTNTGELFF. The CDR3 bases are TGCAGCGTTGAAGATGTCACCAACACCGGGGAGCTGTTTTTT.

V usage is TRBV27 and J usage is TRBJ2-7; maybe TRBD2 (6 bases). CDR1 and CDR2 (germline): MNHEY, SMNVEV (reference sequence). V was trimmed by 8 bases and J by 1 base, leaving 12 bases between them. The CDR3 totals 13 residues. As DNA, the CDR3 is TGTGCCAGCGCAGGACTAAATTCCTACGAGCAGTACTTC. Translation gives CASAGLNSYEQYF.

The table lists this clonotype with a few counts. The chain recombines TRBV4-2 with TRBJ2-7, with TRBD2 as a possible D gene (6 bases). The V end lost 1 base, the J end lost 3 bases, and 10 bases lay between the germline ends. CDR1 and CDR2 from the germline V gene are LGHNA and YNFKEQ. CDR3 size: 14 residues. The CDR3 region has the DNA TGTGCCAGCAGCCAAGGCTCGGGGGACTACGAGCAGTACTTC. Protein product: CASSQGSGDYEQYF.

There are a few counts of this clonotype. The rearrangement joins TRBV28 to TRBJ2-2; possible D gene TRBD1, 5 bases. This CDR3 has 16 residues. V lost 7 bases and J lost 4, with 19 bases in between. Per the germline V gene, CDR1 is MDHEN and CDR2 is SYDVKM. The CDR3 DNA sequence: TGTGCCAGCAATACCCCAGCTGGGGCAGGCACCGGGGAGCTGTTTTTT. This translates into CASNTPAGAGTGELFF. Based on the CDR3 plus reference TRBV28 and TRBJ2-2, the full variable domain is DVKVTQSSRYLVKRTGEKVFLECVQDMDHENMFWYRQDPGLGLRLIYFSYDVKMKEKGDIPEGYSVSREKKERFSLILESASTNQTSMYLCASNTPAGAGTGELFFGEGSRLTVL.

CDR3 sequence (DNA): TGCGCCAGCAGCCAAGCCCCTATGGTTAACTATGGCTACACCTTC. Protein sequence: CASSQAPMVNYGYTF. V gene TRBV4-1 combines with J gene TRBJ1-2; the D is unclear. V was clipped by 1 base and J by 1 base, with 10 bases between them. This CDR3 is 15 amino acids long. Germline V CDR1 and CDR2: MGHRA, YSYEKL.

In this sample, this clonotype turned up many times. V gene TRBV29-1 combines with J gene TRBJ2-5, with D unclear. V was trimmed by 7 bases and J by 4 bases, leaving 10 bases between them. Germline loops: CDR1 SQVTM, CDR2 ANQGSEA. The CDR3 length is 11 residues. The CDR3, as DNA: TGCAGCGGCGGCATGCCAGAGACCCAGTACTTC. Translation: CSGGMPETQYF. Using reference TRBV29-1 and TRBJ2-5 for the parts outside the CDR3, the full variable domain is SAVISQKPSRDICQRGTSLTIQCQVDSQVTMMFWYRQQPGQSLTLIATANQGSEATYESGFVIDKFPISRPNLTFSTLTVSNMSPEDSSIYLCSGGMPETQYFGPGTRLLVL.

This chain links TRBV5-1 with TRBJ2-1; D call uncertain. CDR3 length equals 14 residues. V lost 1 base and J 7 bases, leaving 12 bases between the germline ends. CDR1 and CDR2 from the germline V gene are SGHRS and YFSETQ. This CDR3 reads CASSLTTNRNEQFF. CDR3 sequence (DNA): TGCGCCAGCAGCTTGACAACTAATCGAAATGAGCAGTTCTTC.

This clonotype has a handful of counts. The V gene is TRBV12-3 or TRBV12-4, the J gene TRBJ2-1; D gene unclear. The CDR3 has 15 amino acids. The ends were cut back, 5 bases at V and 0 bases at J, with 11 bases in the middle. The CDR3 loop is CASSLGRTSYNEQFF. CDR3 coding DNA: TGTGCCAGCAGTCTTGGGCGGACCTCCTACAATGAGCAGTTCTTC.

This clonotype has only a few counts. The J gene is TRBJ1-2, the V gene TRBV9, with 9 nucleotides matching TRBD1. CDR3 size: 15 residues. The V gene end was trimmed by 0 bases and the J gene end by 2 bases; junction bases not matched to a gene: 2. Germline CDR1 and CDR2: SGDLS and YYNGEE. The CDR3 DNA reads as TGTGCCAGCAGCGTAGGGGACAGGGACAACTATGGCTACACCTTC. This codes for CASSVGDRDNYGYTF.

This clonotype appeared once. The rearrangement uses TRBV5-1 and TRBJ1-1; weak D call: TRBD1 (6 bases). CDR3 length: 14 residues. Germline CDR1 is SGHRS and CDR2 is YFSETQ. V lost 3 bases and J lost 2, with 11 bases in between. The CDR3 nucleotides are TGCGCCAGCAGCTCCGGGACACCTAACACTGAAGCTTTCTTT. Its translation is CASSSGTPNTEAFF.